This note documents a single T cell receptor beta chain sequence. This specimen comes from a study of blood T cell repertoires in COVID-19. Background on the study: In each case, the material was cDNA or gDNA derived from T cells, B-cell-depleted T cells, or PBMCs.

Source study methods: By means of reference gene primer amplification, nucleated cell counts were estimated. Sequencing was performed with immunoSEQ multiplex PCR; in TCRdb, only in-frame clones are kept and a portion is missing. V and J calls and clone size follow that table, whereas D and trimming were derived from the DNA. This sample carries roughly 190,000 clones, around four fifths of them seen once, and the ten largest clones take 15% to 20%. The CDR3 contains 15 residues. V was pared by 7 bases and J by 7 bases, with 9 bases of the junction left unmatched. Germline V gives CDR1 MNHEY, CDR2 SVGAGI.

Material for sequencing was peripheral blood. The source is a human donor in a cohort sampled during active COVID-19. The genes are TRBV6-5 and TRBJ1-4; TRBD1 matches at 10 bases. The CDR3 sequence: CASMNSGTGVEKLFF. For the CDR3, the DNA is TGTGCCAGCATGAACTCCGGGACAGGGGTTGAAAAACTGTTTTTT.